The rows below give T cell receptor beta chains drawn from one sample of a study of T cell repertoires in cytomegalovirus infection. MiXCR, applied by TCRdb to the reads, yields one record per CDR3 protein. The table lists about 490,000 distinct CDR3 sequences, 16% of them singletons. The sample comprised CD8+ T cells from PBMCs. These receptors were collected from a human donor in good health (CMV status not recorded). Some clones in this sample may be carry-over from other donors' samples. Both conserved end residues are part of each CDR3.

CDR3 | J | V
CASSFPEGVTDTQYF | TRBJ2-3 | TRBV12-3/TRBV12-4
CAISEHRVDSNQPQHF | TRBJ1-5 | TRBV10-3
CASSQPPAGGRETQYF | TRBJ2-5 | TRBV3-1
CASSYSDRTEAFF | TRBJ1-1 | TRBV6-5
CASSPRTVDEQYF | TRBJ2-7 | TRBV7-9
CASSLYPRALLNTEAFF | TRBJ1-1 | TRBV28
CASSLDLGTLANNEQFF | TRBJ2-1 | TRBV11-2
CSARDDRGGNYGYTF | TRBJ1-2 | TRBV20-1
CASSPRETGNYGYTF | TRBJ1-2 | TRBV18
CASSSGRLSYEQYF | TRBJ2-7 | TRBV28
CASSPSSGRWDEQFF | TRBJ2-1 | TRBV11-3
CASSLLAGGRSSSYNEQFF | TRBJ2-1 | TRBV7-6